This T cell receptor beta chain was captured in a study of shared clonotypes between healthy human individuals. CD8 cells classed as naive were CD45RO-negative and positively selected for CCR7, excluding terminally differentiated effector memory CD45RA+ cells. Donors were Caucasian adults residing in Nashville, Tennessee, USA. Authors' analysis steps: Quality scores were absent from the junction-only immunoSEQ sequences, so filtering differed. Only in-frame clones appear in the TCRdb table, and some are missing; sequencing was by immunoSEQ multiplex PCR. The DNA was the basis for D and trimming; V, J and clone size are from that table. The sample yields fewer than 1 million clones, 90% to 98% seen once. This CDR3 is built from 15 residues. Germline assignment: CDR1 MNHEY and CDR2 SMNVEV (reference sequence). Comment on this clone: A junction boundary mismatches the germline segment, possibly from a read error.

The sequencing sample was made of naive CD8+ T cells sorted from blood. The clonotype was recovered from a man aged 25-45 years in good health. The gene calls are TRBV27 and TRBJ2-7; 12 bases match TRBD2. The CDR3 reads CASSISRTSGTEQYF. In DNA form, the CDR3 reads TGTGCCAGCAGTATATCCCGGACTAGCGGGACCGAGCAGTACTTC.